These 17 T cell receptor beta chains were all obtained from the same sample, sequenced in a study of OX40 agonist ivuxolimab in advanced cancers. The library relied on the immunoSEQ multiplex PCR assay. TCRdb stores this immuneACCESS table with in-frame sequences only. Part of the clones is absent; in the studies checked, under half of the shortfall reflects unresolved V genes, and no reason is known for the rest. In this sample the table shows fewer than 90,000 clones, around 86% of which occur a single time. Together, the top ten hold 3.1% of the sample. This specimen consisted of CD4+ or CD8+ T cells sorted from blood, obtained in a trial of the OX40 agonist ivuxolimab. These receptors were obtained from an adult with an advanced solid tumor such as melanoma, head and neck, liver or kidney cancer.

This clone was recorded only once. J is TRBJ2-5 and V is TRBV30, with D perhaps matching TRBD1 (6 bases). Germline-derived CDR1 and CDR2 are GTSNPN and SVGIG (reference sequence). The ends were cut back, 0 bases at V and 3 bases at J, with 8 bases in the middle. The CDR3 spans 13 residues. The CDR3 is CAWSVRTEETQYF. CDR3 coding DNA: TGTGCCTGGAGTGTACGGACAGAAGAGACCCAGTACTTC.

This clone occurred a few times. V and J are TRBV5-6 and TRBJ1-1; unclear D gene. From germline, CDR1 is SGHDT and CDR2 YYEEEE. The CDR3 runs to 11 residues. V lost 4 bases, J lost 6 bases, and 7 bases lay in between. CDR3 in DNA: TGTGCCAGCAGCCTCAAGGCTGAAGCTTTCTTT. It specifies CASSLKAEAFF.

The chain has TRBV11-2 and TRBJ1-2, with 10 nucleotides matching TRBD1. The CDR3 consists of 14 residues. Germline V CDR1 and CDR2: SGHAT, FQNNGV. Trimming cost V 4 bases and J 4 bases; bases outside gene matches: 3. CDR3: CASSSGTGAYGYTF. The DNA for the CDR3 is TGTGCCAGCAGCTCAGGGACAGGGGCCTATGGCTACACCTTC.

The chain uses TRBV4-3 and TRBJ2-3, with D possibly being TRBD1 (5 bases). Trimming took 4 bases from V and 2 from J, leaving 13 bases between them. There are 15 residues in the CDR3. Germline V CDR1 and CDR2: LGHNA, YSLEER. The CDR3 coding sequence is TGCGCCAGCAGCCGGACACCGCTTTACACAGATACGCAGTATTTT. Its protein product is CASSRTPLYTDTQYF.

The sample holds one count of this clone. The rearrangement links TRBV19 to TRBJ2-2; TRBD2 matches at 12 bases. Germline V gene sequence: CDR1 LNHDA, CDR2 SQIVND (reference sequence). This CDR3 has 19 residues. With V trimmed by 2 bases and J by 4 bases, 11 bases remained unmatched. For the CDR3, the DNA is TGTGCCAGTAGTATACCCCCCGTAGGACTAGCGGGGCTCACCGGGGAGCTGTTTTTT. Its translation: CASSIPPVGLAGLTGELFF.

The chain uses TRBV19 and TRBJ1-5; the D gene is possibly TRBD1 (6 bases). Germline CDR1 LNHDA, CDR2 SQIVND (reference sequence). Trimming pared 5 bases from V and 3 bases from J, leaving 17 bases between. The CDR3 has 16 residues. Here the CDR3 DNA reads TGTGCCAGTAGTCCCTTCGGGCAGGGGTACAATCAGCCCCAGCATTTT. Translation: CASSPFGQGYNQPQHF.

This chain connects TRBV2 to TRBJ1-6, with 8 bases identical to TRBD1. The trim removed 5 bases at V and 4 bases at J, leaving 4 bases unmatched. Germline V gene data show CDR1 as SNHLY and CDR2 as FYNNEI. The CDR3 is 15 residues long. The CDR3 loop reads CASSPGGLYNSPLHF. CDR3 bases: TGTGCCAGCAGTCCAGGGGGCCTATATAATTCACCCCTCCACTTT. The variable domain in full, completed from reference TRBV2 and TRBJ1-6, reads EPEVTQTPSHQVTQMGQEVILRCVPISNHLYFYWYRQILGQKVEFLVSFYNNEISEKSEIFDDQFSVERPDGSNFTLKIRSTKLEDSAMYFCASSPGGLYNSPLHFGNGTRLTVT.

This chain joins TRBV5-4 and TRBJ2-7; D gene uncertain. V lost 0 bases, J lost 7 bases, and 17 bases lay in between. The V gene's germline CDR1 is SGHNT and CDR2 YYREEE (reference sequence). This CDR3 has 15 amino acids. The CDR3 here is CASSLVGGLAMEQYF. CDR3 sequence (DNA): TGTGCCAGCAGCTTGGTAGGTGGCCTTGCGATGGAGCAGTACTTC.

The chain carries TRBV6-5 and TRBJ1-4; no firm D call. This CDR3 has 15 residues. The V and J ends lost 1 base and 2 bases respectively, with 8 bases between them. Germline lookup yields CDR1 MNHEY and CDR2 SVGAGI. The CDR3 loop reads CASSYWGGTNEKLFF. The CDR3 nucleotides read TGTGCCAGCAGTTACTGGGGAGGCACTAATGAAAAACTGTTTTTT.

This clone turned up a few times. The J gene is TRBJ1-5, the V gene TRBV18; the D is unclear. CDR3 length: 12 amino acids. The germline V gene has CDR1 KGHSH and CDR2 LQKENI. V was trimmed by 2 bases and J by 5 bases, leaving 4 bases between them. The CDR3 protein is CASSPRDQPQHF. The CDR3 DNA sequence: TGTGCCAGCTCACCAAGGGATCAGCCCCAGCATTTT.

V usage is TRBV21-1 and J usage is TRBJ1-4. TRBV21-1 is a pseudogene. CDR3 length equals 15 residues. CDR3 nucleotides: TGTGCCAGCAGCAAAGAAGGCAGGACCAAGGGAAAACTGTTTTTT. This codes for CASSKEGRTKGKLFF.

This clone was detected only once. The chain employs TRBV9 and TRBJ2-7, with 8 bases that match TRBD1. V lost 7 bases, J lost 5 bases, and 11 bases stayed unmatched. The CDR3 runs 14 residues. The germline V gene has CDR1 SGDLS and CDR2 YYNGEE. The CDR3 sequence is CASGGTGKGNEQYF. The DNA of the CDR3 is TGTGCCAGCGGCGGGACAGGTAAAGGCAACGAGCAGTACTTC.

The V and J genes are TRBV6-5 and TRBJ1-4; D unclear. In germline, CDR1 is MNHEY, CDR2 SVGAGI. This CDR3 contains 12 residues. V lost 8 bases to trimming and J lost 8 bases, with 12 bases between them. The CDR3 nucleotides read TGTGCCAGCGGGAAGTATATCGAAAAACTGTTTTTT. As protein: CASGKYIEKLFF.

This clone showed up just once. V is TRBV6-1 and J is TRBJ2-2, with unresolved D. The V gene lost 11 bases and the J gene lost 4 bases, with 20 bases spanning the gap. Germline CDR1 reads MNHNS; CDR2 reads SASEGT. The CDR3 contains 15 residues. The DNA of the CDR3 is TGTGCCGCAACTTTACGGTCGACCGGCACCGGGGAGCTGTTTTTT. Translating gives CAATLRSTGTGELFF.

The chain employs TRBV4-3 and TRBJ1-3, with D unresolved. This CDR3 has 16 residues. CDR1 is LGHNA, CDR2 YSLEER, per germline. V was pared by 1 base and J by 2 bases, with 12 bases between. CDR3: CASSQALGVAGNTIYF. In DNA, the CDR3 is TGCGCCAGCAGCCAAGCTTTGGGTGTGGCTGGAAACACCATATATTTT.

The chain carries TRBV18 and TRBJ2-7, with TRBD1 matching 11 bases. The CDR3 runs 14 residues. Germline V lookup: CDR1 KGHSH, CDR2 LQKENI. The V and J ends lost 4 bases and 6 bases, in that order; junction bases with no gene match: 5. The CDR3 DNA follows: TGTGCCAGCTCACTGGACAGGGGGCTGGGCGAGCAGTACTTC. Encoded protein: CASSLDRGLGEQYF.

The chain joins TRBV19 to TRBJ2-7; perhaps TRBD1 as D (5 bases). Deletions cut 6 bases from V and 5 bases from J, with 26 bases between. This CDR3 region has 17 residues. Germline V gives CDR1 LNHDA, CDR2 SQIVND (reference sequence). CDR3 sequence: CASSNNPFPGHSNEQYF. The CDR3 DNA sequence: TGTGCCAGTAGCAATAATCCTTTTCCAGGGCACAGCAACGAGCAGTACTTC.